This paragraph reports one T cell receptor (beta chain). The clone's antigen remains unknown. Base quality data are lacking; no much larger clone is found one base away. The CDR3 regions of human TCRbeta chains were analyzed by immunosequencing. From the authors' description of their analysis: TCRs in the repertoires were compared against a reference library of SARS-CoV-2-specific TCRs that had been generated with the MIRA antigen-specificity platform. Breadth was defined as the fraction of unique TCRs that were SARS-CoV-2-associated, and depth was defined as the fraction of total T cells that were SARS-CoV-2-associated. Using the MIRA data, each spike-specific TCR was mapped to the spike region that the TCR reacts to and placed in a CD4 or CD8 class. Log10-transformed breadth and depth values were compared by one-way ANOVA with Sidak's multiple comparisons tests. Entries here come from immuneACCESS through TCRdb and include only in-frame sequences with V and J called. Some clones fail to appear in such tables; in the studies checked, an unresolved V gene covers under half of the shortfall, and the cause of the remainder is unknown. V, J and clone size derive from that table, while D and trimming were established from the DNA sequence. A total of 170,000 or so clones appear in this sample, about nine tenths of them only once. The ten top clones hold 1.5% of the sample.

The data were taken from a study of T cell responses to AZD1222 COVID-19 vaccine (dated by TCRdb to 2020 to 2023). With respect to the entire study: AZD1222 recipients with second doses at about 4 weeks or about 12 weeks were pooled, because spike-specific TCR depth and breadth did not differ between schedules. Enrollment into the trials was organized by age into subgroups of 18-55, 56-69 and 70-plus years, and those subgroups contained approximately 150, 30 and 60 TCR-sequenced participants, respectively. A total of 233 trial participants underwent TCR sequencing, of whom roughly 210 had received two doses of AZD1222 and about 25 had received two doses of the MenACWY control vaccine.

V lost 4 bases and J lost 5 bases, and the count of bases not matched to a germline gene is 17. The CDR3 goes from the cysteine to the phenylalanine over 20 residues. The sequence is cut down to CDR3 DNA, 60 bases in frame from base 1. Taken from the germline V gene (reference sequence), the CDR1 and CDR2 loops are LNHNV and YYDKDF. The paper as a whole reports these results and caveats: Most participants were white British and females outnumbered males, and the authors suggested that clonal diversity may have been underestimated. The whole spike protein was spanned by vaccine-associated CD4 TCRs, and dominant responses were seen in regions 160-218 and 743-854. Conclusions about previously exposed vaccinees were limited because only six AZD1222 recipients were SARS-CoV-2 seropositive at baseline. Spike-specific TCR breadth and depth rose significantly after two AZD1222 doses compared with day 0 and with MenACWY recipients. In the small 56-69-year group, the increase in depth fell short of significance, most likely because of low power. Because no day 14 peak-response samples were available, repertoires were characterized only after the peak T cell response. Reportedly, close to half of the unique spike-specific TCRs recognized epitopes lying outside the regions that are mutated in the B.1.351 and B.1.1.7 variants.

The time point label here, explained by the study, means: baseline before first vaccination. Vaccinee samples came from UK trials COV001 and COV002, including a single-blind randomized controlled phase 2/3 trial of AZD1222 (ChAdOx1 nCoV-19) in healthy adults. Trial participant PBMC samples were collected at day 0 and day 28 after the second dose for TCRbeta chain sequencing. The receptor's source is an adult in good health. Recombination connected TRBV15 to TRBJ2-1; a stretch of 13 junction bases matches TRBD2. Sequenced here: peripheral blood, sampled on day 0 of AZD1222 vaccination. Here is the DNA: TGTGCCACCAGCAATACAAATCCGGGACTAGCGGGGATACGTAACAATGAGCAGTTCTTC. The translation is CATSNTNPGLAGIRNNEQFF.